The 26 T cell receptor beta chains given below trace back to one sample, sequenced in a study of OX40 agonist ivuxolimab in advanced cancers. Sequencing used immunoSEQ multiplex PCR; TCRdb keeps in-frame clones, though not all of them. The table has about 89,000 clones, approximately 90% seen once. This sample comprised CD4+ or CD8+ T cells sorted from blood, obtained in a trial of the OX40 agonist ivuxolimab. The receptors stem from an adult with an advanced solid tumor such as melanoma, head and neck, liver or kidney cancer.

The chain couples TRBV4-1 to TRBJ2-5; 7 bases align to TRBD1. V was pared by 4 bases and J by 3 bases, with 8 bases of the junction left unmatched. Germline CDR1 reads MGHRA; CDR2 reads YSYEKL. This CDR3 is 15 amino acids long. The CDR3 sequence is CASSPSPGGEETQYF. CDR3 nucleotides: TGCGCCAGCAGCCCGTCCCCAGGGGGTGAAGAGACCCAGTACTTC.

CDR3 amino acids: CASSPAGNTEAFF. CDR3 coding DNA: TGTGCCAGCTCACCAGCGGGAAACACTGAAGCTTTCTTT. The chain has TRBV18 and TRBJ1-1; D not resolved. The CDR3 is 13 residues long. With 2 bases removed from V and 2 bases from J, the gap between germline ends came to 6 bases. CDR1 and CDR2 from the germline V gene are KGHSH and LQKENI.

As DNA, the CDR3 is TGTGCCAGCAGTCTGGGACAGGGGGCGGCCGGGGAGCTGTTTTTT. It is translated as CASSLGQGAAGELFF. The chain couples TRBV27 to TRBJ2-2, with 12 bases fitting TRBD1. Losses at the gene ends were 5 bases for V and 6 bases for J; bases not matched to a gene: 4. Germline assignment: CDR1 MNHEY and CDR2 SMNVEV (reference sequence). This CDR3 is 15 amino acids long.

The chain employs TRBV27 and TRBJ2-3, with TRBD1 matching over 7 bases. The length of the CDR3 is 15 residues. The V gene end was trimmed by 4 bases and the J gene end by 2 bases; junction bases not matched to a gene: 6. CDR1 MNHEY and CDR2 SMNVEV come from the germline V gene (reference sequence). CDR3 coding DNA: TGTGCCAGCAGTTGGGACAGTCAAATCACAGATACGCAGTATTTT. Translating gives CASSWDSQITDTQYF.

This clone appeared once. The chain employs TRBV15 and TRBJ2-5; D gene uncertain. The V gene's germline CDR1 is LNHNV and CDR2 YYDKDF (reference sequence). This CDR3 has 12 residues. The V and J ends lost 11 bases and 5 bases respectively, with 15 bases between them. The DNA for the CDR3 is TGTGCCTCGGCGTGGGCAGGCGAGACCCAGTACTTC. Amino acid sequence: CASAWAGETQYF.

The rearrangement links TRBV5-1 to TRBJ2-3, with D hard to call. Germline CDR1 is SGHRS and CDR2 is YFSETQ. Trimming pared 3 bases from V and 4 bases from J, leaving 6 bases between. The CDR3 runs to 12 residues. CDR3 nucleotide sequence: TGCGCCAGCAGCTCTCCGTCAGATACGCAGTATTTT. It translates to CASSSPSDTQYF.

V is TRBV7-2 and J is TRBJ1-1, with no clear D. The CDR3 sequence is 15 residues long. Trimming shortened V by 1 base and J by 1 base, and 10 bases separated the two germline ends. Germline V gene sequence: CDR1 SGHTA, CDR2 FQGNSA. The CDR3 coding sequence is TGTGCCAGCAGCTTAGGGCGGGCGGGGAACACTGAAGCTTTCTTT. Translating gives CASSLGRAGNTEAFF.

This chain joins TRBV18 and TRBJ2-1; TRBD1 matches 7 bases. The CDR3 totals 12 residues. V was clipped by 0 bases and J by 14 bases; unmatched bases: 4. CDR1 is KGHSH, CDR2 LQKENI, per germline. CDR3 DNA sequence: TGTGCCAGCTCACCACCCGCGACAGGGAAGTTCTTC. It is translated as CASSPPATGKFF.

The chain carries TRBV7-9 and TRBJ2-7; the D call may be TRBD1 or TRBD2 (6 bases each). This CDR3 region has 15 residues. The germline V gene has CDR1 SEHNR and CDR2 FQNEAQ (reference sequence). The V and J ends lost 5 bases and 1 base respectively, with 15 bases between them. In nucleotides, the CDR3 is TGTGCCAGCAGCGATCAGGGGAGGTGGTCCTACGAGCAGTACTTC. The encoded protein is CASSDQGRWSYEQYF.

The chain couples TRBV4-3 to TRBJ2-5, with D possibly TRBD1 on 6 matching bases. CDR3 length: 15 amino acids. Trimming pared 0 bases from V and 7 bases from J, leaving 15 bases between. From germline, CDR1 is LGHNA and CDR2 YSLEER. The CDR3 coding sequence is TGCGCCAGCAGCCAAGATGGCAGGGGCTTAGGGACCCAGTACTTC. Translated: CASSQDGRGLGTQYF.

The chain couples TRBV7-2 to TRBJ1-3; D is undetermined. CDR1 is SGHTA and CDR2 is FQGNSA in the germline V gene. The CDR3 covers 14 residues. The V end was cut by 1 base, the J end by 4 bases, with 8 bases between. In DNA, the CDR3 is TGTGCCAGCAGCTTAGTGTTTTCGGGAAACACCATATATTTT. This sequence encodes CASSLVFSGNTIYF.

The chain is built from TRBV5-1 and TRBJ2-7, with TRBD2 matching 9 bases. Germline trimming cut 4 bases from V and 0 bases from J; bases unmatched to any gene: 5. Germline CDR1 is SGHRS and CDR2 is YFSETQ. This CDR3 is 15 amino acids long. This CDR3 reads CASSIAGVSSYEQYF. In DNA form, the CDR3 reads TGCGCCAGCAGCATAGCGGGGGTTAGCTCCTACGAGCAGTACTTC.

The CDR3 coding sequence is TGCGCCAGTTCTAGCGGGGCCCTCACGGAGCAGTTCTTC. This sequence encodes CASSSGALTEQFF. This chain links TRBV4-1 with TRBJ2-1; 9 bases match TRBD2. Germline V gene data show CDR1 as MGHRA and CDR2 as YSYEKL. V was pared by 9 bases and J by 10 bases, with 10 bases of the junction left unmatched. The CDR3 extends over 13 amino acids.

V and J are TRBV5-6 and TRBJ2-5, with D perhaps given as TRBD1 or TRBD2 (5 bases each). The CDR3 runs to 15 residues. Germline V gene data show CDR1 as SGHDT and CDR2 as YYEEEE. V was pared by 2 bases and J by 1 base, with 12 bases between. The CDR3 DNA reads as TGTGCCAGCAGCTTCAGGGTGGGGAGCCAAGAGACCCAGTACTTC. Residues: CASSFRVGSQETQYF.

The genes are TRBV2 and TRBJ2-7; D may be TRBD2 (6 bases). The length of the CDR3 is 14 residues. V was trimmed by 4 bases and J by 1 base, leaving 11 bases between them. From germline, CDR1 is SNHLY and CDR2 FYNNEI. This CDR3 is CASSVPGGSYEQYF. Here the CDR3 DNA reads TGTGCCAGCAGTGTCCCCGGGGGTTCCTACGAGCAGTACTTC.

The chain uses TRBV7-2 and TRBJ2-3; 9 bases align to TRBD2. The CDR3 covers 16 residues. Unmatched junction bases numbered 12, after V lost 5 bases and J lost 6 bases. Per germline, CDR1 SGHTA and CDR2 FQGNSA. The CDR3 nucleotides are TGTGCCAGCAGCGGTCTTAGCGGGAGAACCGGGGATACGCAGTATTTT. It specifies CASSGLSGRTGDTQYF. The whole variable domain, filled in from reference TRBV7-2 and TRBJ2-3, reads GAGVSQSPSNKVTEKGKDVELRCDPISGHTALYWYRQSLGQGLEFLIYFQGNSAPDKSGLPSDRFSAERTGGSVSTLTIQRTQQEDSAVYLCASSGLSGRTGDTQYFGPGTRLTVL.

The chain carries TRBV5-1 and TRBJ1-6, with D hard to call. Looked up from germline, CDR1 is SGHRS and CDR2 is YFSETQ. The V end lost 0 bases, the J end lost 10 bases, and 14 bases lay between the germline ends. The CDR3 spans 15 residues. The CDR3 coding sequence is TGCGCCAGCAGCTTGGCCGGGAGGGAGGGCTCACCCCTCCACTTT. Its protein is CASSLAGREGSPLHF.

On this clone itself: The same CDR3 can be traced to other DNA sequences in this sample. The J gene is TRBJ1-4, the V gene TRBV7-7; D gene ambiguous. The CDR3 is made up of 13 amino acids. The V gene lost 2 bases and the J gene lost 2 bases, with 3 bases spanning the gap. Germline V lookup: CDR1 SSHAT, CDR2 FNYEAQ (reference sequence). DNA of the CDR3: TGTGCCAGCAGCTTAACGACTAATGAAAAACTGTTTTTT. This translates into CASSLTTNEKLFF. Full variable domain (missing parts from reference TRBV7-7 and TRBJ1-4): GAGVSQSPRYKVTKRGQDVTLRCDPISSHATLYWYQQALGQGPEFLTYFNYEAQPDKSGLPSDRFSAERPEGSISTLTIQRTEQRDSAMYRCASSLTTNEKLFFGSGTQLSVL.

The chain links TRBV30 to TRBJ1-6, with 10 bases identical to TRBD1. The CDR3 contains 14 residues. Germline-derived CDR1 and CDR2 are GTSNPN and SVGIG (reference sequence). Trimming cost V 2 bases and J 12 bases; bases outside gene matches: 7. The CDR3 here is CAWSPGTGELPLHF. CDR3 bases: TGTGCCTGGAGTCCCGGGACAGGGGAATTACCCCTCCACTTT.

The chain is built from TRBV7-2 and TRBJ2-7; 7 nucleotides line up with TRBD2. V dropped 2 bases and J dropped 3; count of bases not matched to a gene: 4. The CDR3 totals 14 residues. Germline V gene data show CDR1 as SGHTA and CDR2 as FQGNSA. The CDR3 region has the DNA TGTGCCAGCAGCTTATCGGGGGGTCTCTACGAGCAGTACTTC. Its translation is CASSLSGGLYEQYF.

The chain couples TRBV19 to TRBJ2-5; D unresolved. This CDR3 is built from 13 residues. From germline, CDR1 is LNHDA and CDR2 SQIVND (reference sequence). Trimming shortened V by 3 bases and J by 1 base, and 6 bases separated the two germline ends. CDR3 sequence (DNA): TGTGCCAGTAGTATTACGGTCCAAGAGACCCAGTACTTC. It yields the protein CASSITVQETQYF.

This clone was counted a single time. The V gene is TRBV6-5, the J gene TRBJ2-1; 9 bases agree with TRBD2. The CDR3 runs to 15 residues. J gave up 6 bases and V 6 bases, and 9 bases lay outside the gene matches. In germline, CDR1 is MNHEY, CDR2 SVGAGI. As DNA, the CDR3 is TGTGCCAGCAGCTTAAGCGGGAGGTATGGCAATGAGCAGTTCTTC. This codes for CASSLSGRYGNEQFF.

The J gene is TRBJ1-5, the V gene TRBV19; a possible D gene is TRBD1 (6 bases). The CDR3 covers 17 residues. Germline values: CDR1 LNHDA, CDR2 SQIVND (reference sequence). Trimming pared 2 bases from V and 4 bases from J, leaving 18 bases between. The CDR3 sequence is CASSIRDTNIANQPQHF. The CDR3 DNA reads TGTGCCAGTAGTATAAGGGACACAAATATAGCAAATCAGCCCCAGCATTTT.

The chain combines TRBV4-2 with TRBJ1-6, with D unresolved. Germline CDR1 reads LGHNA; CDR2 reads YNFKEQ. The CDR3 is 13 amino acids. The ends were cut back, 0 bases at V and 7 bases at J, with 4 bases in the middle. The DNA for the CDR3 is TGTGCCAGCAGCCAAGAACTGAATTCACCCCTCCACTTT. Translation: CASSQELNSPLHF.

DNA for the CDR3: TGTGCCAGCAGTTTAACTATTAACTATGGCTACACCTTC. It codes for CASSLTINYGYTF. This rearrangement joins TRBV28 to TRBJ1-2; D uncertain. This CDR3 region has 13 residues. Germline V gives CDR1 MDHEN, CDR2 SYDVKM. V was clipped by 2 bases and J by 1 base, with 5 bases between them.

This rearrangement joins TRBV7-9 to TRBJ1-1, with D tentatively TRBD1 (6 bases). CDR1 and CDR2 from the germline V gene are SEHNR and FQNEAQ (reference sequence). Between the trimmed V and J ends, which lost 5 bases and 3 bases, there was a span of 10 bases. This CDR3 spans 13 amino acids. The DNA for the CDR3 is TGTGCCAGCAGCCCGACAGGTGACACTGAAGCTTTCTTT. Encoded protein: CASSPTGDTEAFF. The full variable domain, completed using reference TRBV7-9 and TRBJ1-1, is DTGVSQNPRHKITKRGQNVTFRCDPISEHNRLYWYRQTLGQGPEFLTYFQNEAQLEKSRLLSDRFSAERPKGSFSTLEIQRTEQGDSAMYLCASSPTGDTEAFFGQGTRLTVV.